This T cell receptor beta chain was profiled in a study of beta chain features in type 1 diabetes. Study-level points and caveats: Shortening that was moderate but significant affected the TCRB CDR3s of Type 1 diabetes patients in all four CD4+ subsets.

The germline CDR1 and CDR2 sequences are MNHEY and SMNVEV (reference sequence). The CDR3 has 15 amino acids. Trimming at V came to 4 bases and at J to 3 bases, leaving 5 bases not matched to a gene. The entirety of the isolated RNA underwent reverse transcription, so expressed TCRB transcripts were sequenced. Data came from immunoSEQ multiplex PCR; TCRdb stores just in-frame clones and leaves some out. The data show more than 300,000 clones, 8% to 10% seen once. This clone was observed a handful of times. Its antigen is not identified. The clonotype was recovered from a man aged 25 to 40 with type 1 diabetes. Material for sequencing was central memory CD4+ T cells from blood. This rearrangement joins TRBV27 to TRBJ2-7; 11 nucleotides match TRBD2. Here the CDR3 DNA reads TGTGCCAGCAGTTCCCGGACTAGCGGGTTCTACGAGCAGTACTTC. Its protein is CASSSRTSGFYEQYF.